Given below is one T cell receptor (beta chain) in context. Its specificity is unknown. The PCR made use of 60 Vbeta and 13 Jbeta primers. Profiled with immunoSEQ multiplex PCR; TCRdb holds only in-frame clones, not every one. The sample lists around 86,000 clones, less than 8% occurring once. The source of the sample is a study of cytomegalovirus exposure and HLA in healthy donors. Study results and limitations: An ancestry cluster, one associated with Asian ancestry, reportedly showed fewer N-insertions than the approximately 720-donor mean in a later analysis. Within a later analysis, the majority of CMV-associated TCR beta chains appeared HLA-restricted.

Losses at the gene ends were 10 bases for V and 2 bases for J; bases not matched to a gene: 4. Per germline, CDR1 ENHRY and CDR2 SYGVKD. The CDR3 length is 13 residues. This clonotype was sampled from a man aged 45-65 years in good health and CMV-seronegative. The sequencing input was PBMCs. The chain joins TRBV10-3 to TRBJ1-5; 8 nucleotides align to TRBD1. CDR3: CATMGQGNQPQHF. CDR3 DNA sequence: TGTGCCACCATGGGACAGGGCAATCAGCCCCAGCATTTT.